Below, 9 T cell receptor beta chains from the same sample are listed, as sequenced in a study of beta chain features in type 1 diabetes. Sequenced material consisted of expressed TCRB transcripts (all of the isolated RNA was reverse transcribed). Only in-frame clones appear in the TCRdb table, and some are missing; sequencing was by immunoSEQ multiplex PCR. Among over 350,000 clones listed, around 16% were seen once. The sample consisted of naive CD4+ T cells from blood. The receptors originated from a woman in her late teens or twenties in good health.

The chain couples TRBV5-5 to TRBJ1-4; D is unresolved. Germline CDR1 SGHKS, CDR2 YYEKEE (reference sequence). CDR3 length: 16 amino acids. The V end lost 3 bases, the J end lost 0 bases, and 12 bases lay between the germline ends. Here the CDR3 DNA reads TGTGCCAGCAGCTATTCCCCAGGTTCAACTAATGAAAAACTGTTTTTT. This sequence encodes CASSYSPGSTNEKLFF.

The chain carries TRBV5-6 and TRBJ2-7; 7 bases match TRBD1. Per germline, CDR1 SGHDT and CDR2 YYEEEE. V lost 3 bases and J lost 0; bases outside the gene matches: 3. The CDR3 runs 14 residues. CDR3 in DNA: TGTGCCAGCAGCTCCGGGACAGTCTCCTACGAGCAGTACTTC. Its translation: CASSSGTVSYEQYF.

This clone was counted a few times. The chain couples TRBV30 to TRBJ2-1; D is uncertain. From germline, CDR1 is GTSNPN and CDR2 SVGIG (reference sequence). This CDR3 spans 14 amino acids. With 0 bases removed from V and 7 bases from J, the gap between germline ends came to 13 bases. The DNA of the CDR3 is TGTGCCTGGAGTGTACATAGAATGACAAATGAGCAGTTCTTC. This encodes CAWSVHRMTNEQFF.

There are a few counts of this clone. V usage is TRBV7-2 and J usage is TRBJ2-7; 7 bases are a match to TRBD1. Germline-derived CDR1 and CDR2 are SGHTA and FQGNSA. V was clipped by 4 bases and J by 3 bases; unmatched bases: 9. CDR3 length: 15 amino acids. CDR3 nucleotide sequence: TGTGCCAGCAGCTCAGGACCGGGACAGTTCTACGAGCAGTACTTC. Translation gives CASSSGPGQFYEQYF.

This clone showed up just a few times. CDR3 DNA sequence: TGTGCCAGCAGTTTACAGGGGGCAGGGAATCAGCCCCAGCATTTT. Translating gives CASSLQGAGNQPQHF. V is TRBV28 and J is TRBJ1-5, with TRBD1 matching 8 bases. Trimming took 2 bases from V and 4 from J; bases not matched to a gene: 4. The CDR3 consists of 15 residues. Germline V gene data show CDR1 as MDHEN and CDR2 as SYDVKM.

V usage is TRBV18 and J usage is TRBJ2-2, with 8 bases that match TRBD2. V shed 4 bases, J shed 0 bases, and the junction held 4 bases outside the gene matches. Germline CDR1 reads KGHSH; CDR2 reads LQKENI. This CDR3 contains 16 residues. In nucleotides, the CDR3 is TGTGCCAGCTCACTACTTAGCGGGGCGAACACCGGGGAGCTGTTTTTT. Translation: CASSLLSGANTGELFF.

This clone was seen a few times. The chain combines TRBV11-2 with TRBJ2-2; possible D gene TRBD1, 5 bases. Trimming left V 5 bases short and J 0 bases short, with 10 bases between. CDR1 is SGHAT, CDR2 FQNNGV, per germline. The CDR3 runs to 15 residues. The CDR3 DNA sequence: TGTGCCAGCAGCCCAACGACAGCGAACACCGGGGAGCTGTTTTTT. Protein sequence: CASSPTTANTGELFF.

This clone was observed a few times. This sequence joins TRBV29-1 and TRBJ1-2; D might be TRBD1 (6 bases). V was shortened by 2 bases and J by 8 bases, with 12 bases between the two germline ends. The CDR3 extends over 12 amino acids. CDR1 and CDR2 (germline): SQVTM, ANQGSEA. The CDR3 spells CSVERGARGYTF. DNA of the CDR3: TGCAGCGTTGAACGGGGGGCGCGAGGCTACACCTTC. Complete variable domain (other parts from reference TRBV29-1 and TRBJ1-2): SAVISQKPSRDICQRGTSLTIQCQVDSQVTMMFWYRQQPGQSLTLIATANQGSEATYESGFVIDKFPISRPNLTFSTLTVSNMSPEDSSIYLCSVERGARGYTFGSGTRLTVV.

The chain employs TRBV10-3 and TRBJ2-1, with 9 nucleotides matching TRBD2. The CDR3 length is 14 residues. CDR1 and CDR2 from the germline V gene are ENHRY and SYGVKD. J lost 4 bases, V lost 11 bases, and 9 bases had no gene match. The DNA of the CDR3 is TGTGCCTCCCGGGGTAGCGGGGGTTACAATGAGCAGTTCTTC. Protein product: CASRGSGGYNEQFF.